This TCR beta chain was sequenced in a study of molecular identifiers for immune sequencing clone quantification. At the level of the study: Naive CD8 RNA (around 20,000 or 100,000 cells) was divided into five aliquots, with four sequenced.

In TCRdb, the PCR reads were re-called with MiXCR into one record per CDR3 protein. Counted here are around 470,000 distinct CDR3 sequences, around 23% occurring once; the ten biggest clones make up around 0.78%. Notes on this clonotype: One junction end disagrees with the germline gene, perhaps due to a read error.

The CDR3 runs 17 residues. The clonotype comes from a human donor in good health. Some libraries in this study had Jurkat cell RNA spiked in. The V and J genes are TRBV12-3 or TRBV12-4 and TRBJ2-6, with D unresolved. Sequenced sample: naive CD8+ T cells from blood, with Jurkat cell RNA spiked in. Subset reported: FACS-sorted CD8+CD4-CCR7+CD45RA+ naive T cells. CDR3 sequence: CANSLELYFSGANVLTF. DNA for the CDR3: TGTGCCAACAGTTTAGAACTGTATTTCTCTGGGGCCAACGTCCTGACTTTC.